This paragraph reports one T cell receptor beta chain. Its target is not known. The data stem from a study of post-analysis software for immune sequencing data. Study-wide context: The courses of disease that were included comprised relapsing-remitting, secondary progressive and progressive-relapsing multiple sclerosis.

TCR beta libraries were prepared from cDNA with unique molecular identifiers. TCRdb called the PCR reads again in MiXCR, with one record for every CDR3 protein. The sample shows about 760,000 distinct CDR3 sequences, 30% of them seen only once. Study findings and constraints: F measure grouped same-batch samples tightly together. Relative to controls, patients had about 5 TRBV segments at higher frequency, with TRBV5-6, TRBV5-1 and TRBV20-1 among these. Multiple sclerosis patients showed significantly lower normalized Chao1 diversity than controls did.

The V and J ends lost 2 bases and 6 bases, in that order; junction bases with no gene match: 2. CDR1 and CDR2 (germline): SGDLS, YYNGEE. This CDR3 has 16 amino acids. The rearrangement joins TRBV9 to TRBJ2-1, with TRBD2 identical over 16 bases. Sample: blood. The TCR comes from a girl under 18 with multiple sclerosis. The CDR3 is CASSVGLAGGFNEQFF. DNA for the CDR3: TGTGCCAGCAGCGTGGGACTAGCGGGAGGGTTCAATGAGCAGTTCTTC.